The 30 T cell receptor beta chains presented below share a single source sample, sequenced in a study of CD4+ T cells in melanoma. Profiled with immunoSEQ multiplex PCR; TCRdb holds only in-frame clones, not every one. The data contain roughly 15,000 clones, roughly 72% of them seen just once; the ten biggest clones take up roughly a tenth. The sequenced sample was cells from a culture (not recorded whether cultured in vitro). The receptors here all came from a human donor with melanoma.

This clone appeared a few times. The rearrangement joins TRBV5-1 to TRBJ2-3, with 8 bases lining up with TRBD2. There are 16 residues in the CDR3. In germline, CDR1 is SGHRS, CDR2 YFSETQ. V lost 0 bases, J lost 4 bases, and 7 bases stayed unmatched. The chain's CDR3 is CASSLATGGYADTQYF. DNA of the CDR3: TGCGCCAGCAGCTTGGCGACGGGGGGGTACGCAGATACGCAGTATTTT.

This clone is a singleton in its sample. This chain uses TRBV5-4 with TRBJ2-5; 10 positions match TRBD2. CDR1 SGHNT and CDR2 YYREEE come from the germline V gene (reference sequence). After removal of 3 bases from V and 5 bases from J, the junction contained 10 bases not matched to a gene. The CDR3 extends over 16 amino acids. In DNA form, the CDR3 reads TGTGCCAGCAGCTCAAAAGCGGGGGGGCCTCGGGAGACCCAGTACTTC. This translates into CASSSKAGGPRETQYF.

The chain has TRBV7-6 and TRBJ2-3; TRBD2 is a possible D gene (6 bases). Per germline, CDR1 SGHVS and CDR2 FNYEAQ. The CDR3 is 15 residues long. Trimming removed 3 bases from V and 4 bases from J, with 14 bases in between. The CDR3 coding sequence is TGTGCCAGCAGCTTTGGCACTAGCACCCCAGATACGCAGTATTTT. Amino acids: CASSFGTSTPDTQYF.

The V call is TRBV5-4, the J call TRBJ1-5, with a tentative D call TRBD1 (5 bases). Germline V lookup: CDR1 SGHNT, CDR2 YYREEE (reference sequence). V lost 4 bases, J lost 7 bases, and 18 bases lay in between. The CDR3 sequence is 15 residues long. The CDR3 here is CASSQLLWGEQPQHF. Here the CDR3 DNA reads TGTGCCAGCAGCCAACTGCTCTGGGGGGAACAGCCCCAGCATTTT.

The genes are TRBV5-6 and TRBJ2-5, with 14 bases aligning to TRBD2. CDR3 length: 15 amino acids. Germline-derived CDR1 and CDR2 are SGHDT and YYEEEE. Trimming cost V 4 bases and J 5 bases; bases outside gene matches: 4. The CDR3, as DNA: TGTGCCAGCAGCCAGCGACTAGCGGGGGGGGAGACCCAGTACTTC. Protein: CASSQRLAGGETQYF.

The gene calls are TRBV6-5 and TRBJ2-5; D is tentatively TRBD1 or TRBD2 (5 bases each). This CDR3 has 15 residues. Looked up from germline, CDR1 is MNHEY and CDR2 is SVGAGI. Trimming stripped 6 bases from V and 7 bases from J, with 21 bases between. CDR3 amino acids: CASRIYYGGSGTQYF. The CDR3 bases are TGTGCCAGCAGGATATATTATGGGGGTTCGGGGACCCAGTACTTC.

The V call is TRBV4-1, the J call TRBJ1-2, with D uncertain. CDR3 length: 14 residues. Looked up from germline, CDR1 is MGHRA and CDR2 is YSYEKL. V dropped 4 bases and J dropped 4 bases, with 13 bases sitting between them. The CDR3 bases are TGCGCCAGCAGCCCCCGCCCCTGGGCCTATGGCTACACCTTC. This translates into CASSPRPWAYGYTF.

The chain joins TRBV15 to TRBJ2-7; 8 nucleotides agree with TRBD2. Trimming removed 0 bases from V and 10 bases from J; junction bases left unmatched: 8. CDR3 size: 14 residues. From germline, CDR1 is LNHNV and CDR2 YYDKDF (reference sequence). This CDR3 reads CATSRDLAGQLQYF. The DNA for the CDR3 is TGTGCCACCAGCAGAGATCTAGCGGGCCAACTCCAGTACTTC.

This chain uses TRBV29-1 with TRBJ2-5; D is possibly TRBD1 (5 bases). Per the germline V gene, CDR1 is SQVTM and CDR2 is ANQGSEA. V was pared by 4 bases and J by 2 bases, with 14 bases between. The CDR3 runs to 14 residues. The CDR3 DNA reads as TGCAGCGTTGTGGATACAGGAGTACAAGAGACCCAGTACTTC. This translates into CSVVDTGVQETQYF.

The gene calls are TRBV19 and TRBJ2-3; D assignment may be TRBD1 or TRBD2 (6 bases each). V was shortened by 7 bases and J by 1 base, with 12 bases between the two germline ends. Germline CDR1 is LNHDA and CDR2 is SQIVND (reference sequence). This CDR3 has 14 amino acids. CDR3 nucleotides: TGTGCCAGTACAGGGGACTTCCGCACAGATACGCAGTATTTT. As protein: CASTGDFRTDTQYF.

The rearrangement links TRBV5-1 to TRBJ2-6, with a tentative D call TRBD1 (5 bases). Trimming removed 2 bases from V and 1 base from J, with 7 bases in between. From germline, CDR1 is SGHRS and CDR2 YFSETQ. The CDR3 length is 15 residues. The DNA for the CDR3 is TGCGCCAGCAGCTTCAGGGTTTCTGGGGCCAACGTCCTGACTTTC. As protein: CASSFRVSGANVLTF. The full variable domain, its missing parts supplied by reference TRBV5-1 and TRBJ2-6, is KAGVTQTPRYLIKTRGQQVTLSCSPISGHRSVSWYQQTPGQGLQFLFEYFSETQRNKGNFPGRFSGRQFSNSRSEMNVSTLELGDSALYLCASSFRVSGANVLTFGAGSRLTVL.

In this sample, this clone turned up a few times. J is TRBJ2-5 and V is TRBV6-1; D perhaps matches TRBD2 (5 bases). V was clipped by 4 bases and J by 5 bases, with 11 bases between them. The CDR3 is made up of 13 amino acids. Germline V lookup: CDR1 MNHNS, CDR2 SASEGT. The CDR3 sequence: CASSATRTETQYF. In DNA form, the CDR3 reads TGTGCCAGCAGTGCTACTAGAACGGAGACCCAGTACTTC.

This chain connects TRBV12-5 to TRBJ2-4; TRBD1 matches at 10 bases. The junction had 9 bases not matched to a gene; V was cut back by 6 bases and J by 10 bases. CDR3 length equals 14 residues. The V gene's germline CDR1 is LGHNT and CDR2 FRNRAP. CDR3 nucleotides: TGTGCTAGTGGCCCGGGACAGGGGATTGATATTCAGTACTTC. The encoded protein is CASGPGQGIDIQYF.

This clone was recorded once. The J gene is TRBJ2-1, the V gene TRBV11-2; 7 bases fit TRBD1. The germline V gene has CDR1 SGHAT and CDR2 FQNNGV. The ends lost 2 bases at V and 7 bases at J; junction bases unmatched: 11. This CDR3 has 16 residues. CDR3 DNA sequence: TGTGCCAGCAGCTTAAGGCGGACAGGCGGTCCGAATGAGCAGTTCTTC. It is translated as CASSLRRTGGPNEQFF. The full variable domain, completed using reference TRBV11-2 and TRBJ2-1, is EAGVAQSPRYKIIEKRQSVAFWCNPISGHATLYWYQQILGQGPKLLIQFQNNGVVDDSQLPKDRFSAERLKGVDSTLKIQPAKLEDSAVYLCASSLRRTGGPNEQFFGPGTRLTVL.

The chain links TRBV6-1 to TRBJ2-3; unclear D gene. The CDR3 has 13 amino acids. Trimming shortened V by 5 bases and J by 0 bases, and 6 bases separated the two germline ends. Germline V gene data show CDR1 as MNHNS and CDR2 as SASEGT. Here the CDR3 reads CASSNPSTDTQYF. The CDR3 region has the DNA TGTGCCAGCAGTAACCCTAGCACAGATACGCAGTATTTT.

The CDR3 DNA follows: TGTGCCAGCAGGGCAGGGTTAACTAATGAAAAACTGTTTTTT. It codes for CASRAGLTNEKLFF. The chain links TRBV2 to TRBJ1-4, with D tentatively TRBD1 (5 bases). V lost 6 bases, J lost 1 base, and 9 bases lay in between. The CDR3 has 14 residues. In germline, CDR1 is SNHLY, CDR2 FYNNEI.

The rearrangement uses TRBV6-1 and TRBJ2-1; D unclear. V was cut by 4 bases and J by 4 bases, with 5 bases left in between. Germline-derived CDR1 and CDR2 are MNHNS and SASEGT. The CDR3 length is 12 residues. The CDR3 nucleotides are TGTGCCAGCAGTGGTGGTTACAATGAGCAGTTCTTC. Its protein is CASSGGYNEQFF.

This clone was picked up a small number of times. The chain joins TRBV5-6 to TRBJ1-6, with a tentative D call TRBD1 (5 bases). V was trimmed by 4 bases and J by 13 bases, leaving 15 bases between them. CDR3 size: 13 residues. Germline CDR1 reads SGHDT; CDR2 reads YYEEEE. CDR3 in amino acids: CASSDVGTGPLHF. The CDR3 DNA reads as TGTGCCAGCAGCGACGTTGGGACGGGGCCCCTCCACTTT.

The chain joins TRBV5-1 to TRBJ1-2, with 8 bases that match TRBD1. The ends lost 4 bases at V and 6 bases at J; junction bases unmatched: 11. Germline lookup yields CDR1 SGHRS and CDR2 YFSETQ. This CDR3 is built from 15 residues. CDR3 loop: CASSQITTGENGYTF. DNA of the CDR3: TGCGCCAGCAGCCAAATAACGACAGGGGAGAATGGCTACACCTTC.

CDR3: CASSPGLARTNTGELFF. As DNA, the CDR3 is TGTGCCAGCTCCCCTGGGCTGGCGCGAACGAACACCGGGGAGCTGTTTTTT. V usage is TRBV18 and J usage is TRBJ2-2; D is uncertain. Germline assignment: CDR1 KGHSH and CDR2 LQKENI. Trimming pared 6 bases from V and 0 bases from J, leaving 17 bases between. CDR3 length: 17 residues.

J is TRBJ2-4 and V is TRBV19; the match to TRBD1 covers 7 bases. The CDR3 is 13 amino acids. The J segment lost 7 bases and the V segment lost 4 bases, leaving 4 bases of the junction unmatched. The germline CDR1 and CDR2 sequences are LNHDA and SQIVND (reference sequence). CDR3 in amino acids: CASSKTGTNIQYF. The CDR3 region has the DNA TGTGCCAGTAGTAAGACAGGGACGAACATTCAGTACTTC.

The chain combines TRBV4-1 with TRBJ1-6; weak D call: TRBD1 (5 bases). Germline-derived CDR1 and CDR2 are MGHRA and YSYEKL. With 1 base removed from V and 11 bases from J, the gap between germline ends came to 12 bases. This CDR3 comprises 14 residues. The CDR3 nucleotides are TGCGCCAGCAGCCAAGGCCCGGGGCAGACACCCCTCCACTTT. Translated: CASSQGPGQTPLHF.

The chain recombines TRBV6-1 with TRBJ2-1; no clear D gene. Trimming cost V 4 bases and J 9 bases, with 1 base left between them. CDR1 is MNHNS and CDR2 is SASEGT in the germline V gene. CDR3 length equals 9 residues. The CDR3 spells CASSGEQFF. The CDR3 DNA reads TGTGCCAGCAGTGGTGAGCAGTTCTTC.

The J gene is TRBJ2-2, the V gene TRBV5-4; 12 bases are a match to TRBD2. CDR1 and CDR2 (germline): SGHNT, YYREEE (reference sequence). The CDR3 length is 17 residues. Losses at the gene ends were 0 bases for V and 0 bases for J; bases not matched to a gene: 0. CDR3 residues: CASSLGLAGANTGELFF. CDR3 bases: TGTGCCAGCAGCTTGGGACTAGCGGGGGCGAACACCGGGGAGCTGTTTTTT.

The gene calls are TRBV5-5 and TRBJ2-7; the D gene is possibly TRBD2 (6 bases). Trimming stripped 1 base from V and 5 bases from J, with 10 bases between. Per the germline V gene, CDR1 is SGHKS and CDR2 is YYEKEE (reference sequence). CDR3 length equals 13 residues. CDR3 sequence: CASSLLWGDEQYF. DNA for the CDR3: TGTGCCAGCAGCTTGTTGTGGGGGGACGAGCAGTACTTC. Full variable domain (remainder filled in from reference TRBV5-5 and TRBJ2-7): DAGVTQSPTHLIKTRGQQVTLRCSPISGHKSVSWYQQVLGQGPQFIFQYYEKEERGRGNFPDRFSARQFPNYSSELNVNALLLGDSALYLCASSLLWGDEQYFGPGTRLTVT.

This clone was observed a single time. V and J are TRBV6-1 and TRBJ2-3; D is tentatively TRBD1 or TRBD2 (5 bases each). The CDR3 sequence is 13 residues long. The germline CDR1 and CDR2 sequences are MNHNS and SASEGT. V dropped 7 bases and J dropped 0 bases, with 8 bases sitting between them. The CDR3 region is CASTRDSTDTQYF. In DNA form, the CDR3 reads TGTGCCAGCACCCGGGACAGCACAGATACGCAGTATTTT.

This clone was counted only a few times. The genes are TRBV2 and TRBJ1-5, with D possibly matching TRBD1 (5 bases). V gave up 7 bases and J gave up 2 bases, with 9 bases separating them. There are 13 residues in the CDR3. Germline V gene data show CDR1 as SNHLY and CDR2 as FYNNEI. CDR3 coding DNA: TGTGCCAGCAAGGTCAGGGGCAATCAGCCCCAGCATTTT. Protein sequence: CASKVRGNQPQHF. Complete variable domain (other parts from reference TRBV2 and TRBJ1-5): EPEVTQTPSHQVTQMGQEVILRCVPISNHLYFYWYRQILGQKVEFLVSFYNNEISEKSEIFDDQFSVERPDGSNFTLKIRSTKLEDSAMYFCASKVRGNQPQHFGDGTRLSIL.

The chain employs TRBV4-1 and TRBJ2-1; 8 positions match TRBD1. This CDR3 spans 13 amino acids. Germline V gene lookup returns CDR1 MGHRA and CDR2 YSYEKL. V was pared by 8 bases and J by 6 bases, with 6 bases of the junction left unmatched. CDR3 nucleotide sequence: TGCGCCAGCGGACAGGACAGGGTCAATGAGCAGTTCTTC. Its translation is CASGQDRVNEQFF.

V gene TRBV19 combines with J gene TRBJ1-1, with TRBD1 as a possible D gene (5 bases). Germline V CDR1 and CDR2: LNHDA, SQIVND (reference sequence). The CDR3 runs 13 residues. With 3 bases removed from V and 4 bases from J, the gap between germline ends came to 9 bases. The CDR3 bases are TGTGCCAGTAGTATTTGGGGCACCACTGAAGCTTTCTTT. It yields the protein CASSIWGTTEAFF.

The rearrangement links TRBV4-1 to TRBJ1-2, with 10 bases aligning to TRBD1. Germline CDR1 and CDR2: MGHRA and YSYEKL. Losses at the gene ends were 0 bases for V and 3 bases for J; bases not matched to a gene: 4. This CDR3 has 16 residues. CDR3 amino acids: CASSQDGGQGYYGYTF. CDR3 DNA: TGCGCCAGCAGCCAAGATGGGGGACAGGGGTACTATGGCTACACCTTC.